Sequencing of this T cell receptor beta chain was carried out in a study of OX40 agonist ivuxolimab in advanced cancers. As for the study in general: At doses from 0.01 to 10 mg/kg, patients were given intravenous ivuxolimab every 2 weeks. Participants, 80% to 90% male, averaged 60 years of age, ranging from 23 to 79. Prior anti-PD-1, anti-PD-L1 or anti-CTLA-4 therapy did not bar entry, and 40% to 45% had some.

V lost 2 bases and J 0 bases, leaving 7 bases between the germline ends. This CDR3 region has 15 residues. Germline CDR1 and CDR2: MNHEY and SVGAGI. The assay was immunoSEQ multiplex PCR, and TCRdb's table has in-frame clones only and misses some. The sample lists over 75,000 clones; approximately 89% were seen once. The receptor was derived from an adult with an advanced solid tumor such as melanoma, head and neck, liver or kidney cancer. The genes are TRBV6-5 and TRBJ2-2; D gene ambiguous. This specimen consisted of CD4+ or CD8+ T cells sorted from blood, obtained in a trial of the OX40 agonist ivuxolimab. The CDR3 DNA reads TGTGCCAGCAGTTACCCGGCCGCGAACACCGGGGAGCTGTTTTTT. Amino acid sequence: CASSYPAANTGELFF.